This TCR beta chain derives from a study of cytomegalovirus exposure and HLA in healthy donors. Study results and limitations: Later findings reportedly placed an Asian-associated ancestry cluster below the approximately 630-donor mean for N-insertions. As a later analysis showed, a missense DCLRE1C variant was linked to trimming of TCR beta V- and J-genes.

Concerning this clone itself: What it binds is unknown.

Germline CDR1 is MNHNS and CDR2 is SASEGT. V was trimmed by 6 bases and J by 1 base, leaving 15 bases between them. The CDR3 runs to 15 residues. PCR employed 60 Vbeta and 13 Jbeta primers. TCRdb's copy holds only in-frame clones and misses some; the assay was immunoSEQ multiplex PCR. This repertoire shows roughly 120,000 clones, approximately 71% found once; its top ten account for 5.4%. The sequenced sample was PBMCs. This chain links TRBV6-1 with TRBJ1-1; maybe TRBD1 (5 bases). This TCR was sampled from a woman aged 70 to 79 in good health and CMV-seropositive. CDR3 in DNA: TGTGCCAGCAGACGGGACTCCGGAGGGAACACTGAAGCTTTCTTT. This sequence encodes CASRRDSGGNTEAFF.